The rows below give T cell receptor beta chains drawn from one sample of a study of blood T cell repertoires in COVID-19. The protocol was immunoSEQ multiplex PCR, while the TCRdb copy is restricted to in-frame clones and leaves out a portion. This table holds roughly 180,000 clones, roughly 81% found once. Sequenced sample: peripheral blood. These receptors were obtained from a woman aged 80 or older with COVID-19, enrolled during active disease. Both conserved end residues are part of each CDR3. Each record gives: D gene, V gene, J gene, clone size, CDR3 length, CDR3 DNA, CDR3 protein. A D gene is named only where the DNA matches it firmly. Where a row states a size, it is once, few, many or the class of an expanded clone; other rows omit it.

.,TRBV4-1,TRBJ2-7,few,15,TGCGCCAGCAGCCCAAGTGGGGGAGGGGGCTACGAGCAGTACTTC,CASSPSGGGGYEQYF
.,TRBV4-2,TRBJ1-5,.,17,TGTGCCAGCAGCCAACCAACGACGTGGGAGACCAATCAGCCCCAGCATTTT,CASSQPTTWETNQPQHF
.,TRBV4-3,TRBJ2-1,once,15,TGCGCCAGCAGCCAAGAAGATAGCTCCTACAATGAGCAGTTCTTC,CASSQEDSSYNEQFF
.,TRBV5-1,TRBJ2-5,few,17,TGCGCCAGCAGCTTGGATCCCAGGGTATATCGATCGGAGACCCAGTACTTC,CASSLDPRVYRSETQYF
.,TRBV19,TRBJ2-7,.,14,TGTGCCAGTAGTATAGGACAGGACTCCTACGAGCAGTACTTC,CASSIGQDSYEQYF
TRBD2,TRBV2,TRBJ2-7,once,14,TGTGCCAGCAGGTTCCTAGCGGGAGCGGGGGAGCAGTACTTC,CASRFLAGAGEQYF
.,TRBV18,TRBJ2-2,.,17,TGTGCCAGCTCCCCCAGAGGGACATCCAAGAACACCGGGGAGCTGTTTTTT,CASSPRGTSKNTGELFF
TRBD2,TRBV6-6,TRBJ2-3,few,15,TGTGCCAGCAGTTGGCGGGGGGCTAGCACAGATACGCAGTATTTT,CASSWRGASTDTQYF
.,TRBV9,TRBJ2-1,.,13,TGTGCCAGCAGCGTAACCCTTAGAGATGAGCAGTTCTTC,CASSVTLRDEQFF
TRBD1,TRBV15,TRBJ2-3,.,15,TGTGCCACCAGCAGCGCCAGACAGGGGGCAGATACGCAGTATTTT,CATSSARQGADTQYF
TRBD2,TRBV28,TRBJ2-1,.,16,TGTGCCAGCAGTCCTGGAGCGGGAGGGCCAGACAATGAGCAGTTCTTC,CASSPGAGGPDNEQFF